This T cell receptor (beta chain) stems from a study of blood T cell repertoires in COVID-19. The overall study: Nucleic acid was either cDNA or gDNA, and it came from T cells, B-cell-depleted T cells, or PBMCs.

Losses at the gene ends were 1 base for V and 8 bases for J; bases not matched to a gene: 6. Germline-derived CDR1 and CDR2 are LGHNA and YNFKEQ. CDR3 size: 14 residues. This clone occurred once. The repertoire was sequenced with immunoSEQ multiplex PCR; TCRdb's copy has only in-frame clones and lacks some. This table has about 480,000 clones, 88% appearing once. The sequence was obtained from a woman between 40 and 50 years old who had recovered from COVID-19. This chain joins TRBV4-2 and TRBJ1-2; 8 bases align to TRBD1. The specimen was PBMCs or T cells enriched from blood (not recorded which). Here the CDR3 reads CASSQVGQGMGYTF. In DNA, the CDR3 is TGTGCCAGCAGCCAAGTCGGACAGGGTATGGGCTACACCTTC.